This T cell receptor (beta chain) comes out of a study of blood T cell repertoires in COVID-19. The wider study: Recovery meant two consecutive negative NP/OP PCR tests, professional clearance, or resolved symptoms. From T cells, B-cell-depleted T cells, or PBMCs came the material, which was cDNA or gDNA.

The V and J ends lost 5 bases and 7 bases, in that order; junction bases with no gene match: 10. This CDR3 comprises 14 residues. Germline CDR1 is MDHEN and CDR2 is SYDVKM. The study drew participants aged about 18 to 89 years from about two dozen US areas. The authors' processing: Reference gene primer amplification gave estimated nucleated cell counts. The data were produced by immunoSEQ multiplex PCR, yet TCRdb's version contains in-frame clones alone and is incomplete. V and J calls and clone size follow that table, whereas D and trimming were derived from the DNA. The sample holds 400,000 or so clones, 70% to 90% seen once.

This chain joins TRBV28 and TRBJ2-7; 8 nucleotides line up with TRBD1. Sequencing was carried out using PBMCs or T cells enriched from blood (not recorded which). This TCR came from a man aged 40-49 years in a cohort exposed to, infected with or recovered from COVID-19 (not recorded which). The CDR3 sequence: CASSLQGEIVEQYF. The DNA of the CDR3 is TGTGCCAGCAGTCTACAGGGGGAAATAGTGGAGCAGTACTTC.